The 5 T cell receptor beta chains presented below share a single source sample, sequenced in a study of blood T cell repertoires in COVID-19. Sequenced by immunoSEQ multiplex PCR; TCRdb stores in-frame clones only, minus some. The sample has 150,000 to 200,000 clones; 82% are singletons. Sequenced sample: peripheral blood. The receptor set was obtained from a woman in her 30s with acute or convalescent COVID-19.

The chain is built from TRBV9 and TRBJ1-3; D perhaps matches TRBD1 (6 bases). The CDR3 totals 16 residues. From germline, CDR1 is SGDLS and CDR2 YYNGEE. Trimming stripped 3 bases from V and 4 bases from J, with 17 bases between. The CDR3 DNA reads as TGTGCCAGCAGCGACTCGGACAGCCTTCTGGGAAACACCATATATTTT. It codes for CASSDSDSLLGNTIYF.

This clone was observed once. The chain couples TRBV6-6 to TRBJ2-7; no definite D call. V was trimmed by 0 bases and J by 7 bases, leaving 10 bases between them. Per the germline V gene, CDR1 is MNHNY and CDR2 is SVGAGI (reference sequence). The CDR3 sequence is 13 residues long. In DNA form, the CDR3 reads TGTGCCAGCAGTTACTCGCCCGGGTGGGAGCAGTACTTC. Translating gives CASSYSPGWEQYF.

The rearrangement uses TRBV27 and TRBJ2-1; D perhaps matches TRBD2 (6 bases). Germline V CDR1 and CDR2: MNHEY, SMNVEV (reference sequence). Deletions cut 11 bases from V and 5 bases from J, with 13 bases between. The CDR3 sequence is 12 residues long. The CDR3 region has the DNA TGTGCCTCGGGAGCCCTAAACAATGAGCAGTTCTTC. Protein: CASGALNNEQFF.

The rearrangement joins TRBV6-5 to TRBJ1-1; 8 positions agree with TRBD1. The CDR3 consists of 15 residues. In germline, CDR1 is MNHEY, CDR2 SVGAGI. J gave up 0 bases and V 9 bases, and 9 bases lay outside the gene matches. CDR3 region: CASLGQGMMNTEAFF. The CDR3 nucleotides are TGTGCCAGTCTCGGACAGGGCATGATGAACACTGAAGCTTTCTTT.

This chain connects TRBV5-1 to TRBJ1-3, with D possibly matching TRBD1 (6 bases). Germline V CDR1 and CDR2: SGHRS, YFSETQ. V gave up 2 bases and J gave up 0 bases, with 9 bases separating them. The CDR3 runs to 15 residues. The CDR3 is CASSFRGGSGNTIYF. The CDR3 DNA follows: TGCGCCAGCAGCTTCCGAGGGGGCTCTGGAAACACCATATATTTT.